These T cell receptor beta chains were read from a single sample in a study of identical twins. TCRdb reanalysed the 5' RACE reads using MiXCR and keeps one entry per CDR3 protein. This table has around 240,000 distinct CDR3 sequences, 5.5% to 7% appearing once. This same sample was also taken into another study, of yellow fever vaccine responses in identical twins.

Sequencing input: memory (CD45RO+) T cells sorted from blood. The receptors come from a woman aged 18 to 35 in good health. CDR3s include the opening cysteine and the closing phenylalanine or tryptophan. Fields, in order: V gene, D gene, J gene, clone size, CDR3 DNA, CDR3 protein. A D gene is named only where the DNA matches it firmly. A clone size is listed for some rows: how often the clone was seen (once, few, many), or a class if it is expanded.

TRBV19	TRBD2	TRBJ2-3	few	TGTGCCAGTAGTATCGGGGGGAACACAGATACGCAGTATTTT	CASSIGGNTDTQYF
TRBV4-1	-	TRBJ2-3	-	TGCGCCAGCAGCCAAGATAACCCCTCCAAAGATACGCAGTATTTT	CASSQDNPSKDTQYF
TRBV5-5	TRBD2	TRBJ2-1	many	TGTGCCAGCAGCACCGGGACTAGCGTGTACAATGAGCAGTTCTTC	CASSTGTSVYNEQFF
TRBV5-4	TRBD2	TRBJ2-5	few	TGTGCCAGCAGCTTGGGACTAGCGAAGGAAGAGACCCAGTACTTC	CASSLGLAKEETQYF
TRBV5-1	-	TRBJ1-2	-	TGCGCCAGCAGCTCCGGGACGGCAACTAACTATGGCTACACCTTC	CASSSGTATNYGYTF
TRBV5-1	-	TRBJ2-1	few	TGCGCCAGCAGCTCAATTGTTAACAATGAGCAGTTCTTC	CASSSIVNNEQFF
TRBV7-6	TRBD2	TRBJ2-5	many	TGTGCCAGCAGCATTACTAAACTAGCGGGGGGCCCAGAGACCCAGTACTTC	CASSITKLAGGPETQYF
TRBV15	-	TRBJ2-2	many	TGTGCCACCAGCAGCCACGGCGCGAACACCGGGGAGCTGTTTTTT	CATSSHGANTGELFF
TRBV5-5	-	TRBJ1-6	-	TGTGCCAGCAGCTTGGTTCCAGGACAGAATAATTCACCCCTCCACTTT	CASSLVPGQNNSPLHF
TRBV20-1	-	TRBJ2-5	-	TGCAGTGCTAGCTTCCCAGGGCAAGAGACCCAGTACTTC	CSASFPGQETQYF
TRBV28	TRBD2	TRBJ2-3	-	TGTGCCAGCAGTGATGGGGGGGTGGGCACAGATACGCAGTATTTT	CASSDGGVGTDTQYF
TRBV28	-	TRBJ1-3	many	TGTGCCACCGAGGACCCGGGCCGCTCTGGAAACACCATATATTTT	CATEDPGRSGNTIYF
TRBV3-1	-	TRBJ1-2	-	TGTGCCAGCAGCCAAGATCTGGGTCTACAGGGAAGTAATGGCTACACCTTC	CASSQDLGLQGSNGYTF
TRBV2	-	TRBJ1-4	many	TGTGCCAGCAGTGTCCAGCGGGGTGGAGAAAAACTGTTTTTT	CASSVQRGGEKLFF
TRBV12-3/TRBV12-4	TRBD2	TRBJ2-1	many	TGTGCCAGCAGTTTAACTAGCGGGAGTTTCTCCTACAATGAGCAGTTCTTC	CASSLTSGSFSYNEQFF
TRBV12-3/TRBV12-4	-	TRBJ2-1	many	TGTGCCAGCAGTTCCTTAGCGGGACAGGGAAATGAGCAGTTCTTC	CASSSLAGQGNEQFF
TRBV28	TRBD2	TRBJ2-7	many	TGTGCCAGCAGTTCAAATCCCGGGACTAGCGGCCCCTACGAGCAGTACTTC	CASSSNPGTSGPYEQYF
TRBV19	-	TRBJ2-2	-	TGTGCCAGTAGTACCGAGAGGGTCACCGGGGAGCTGTTTTTT	CASSTERVTGELFF
TRBV14	TRBD2	TRBJ2-1	many	TGTGCCAGCAGTACAAACGGAGCGGGAGGCCGCAATGAGCAGTTCTTC	CASSTNGAGGRNEQFF
TRBV7-2	-	TRBJ2-5	few	TGTGCCAGCAGCTTAAGTAGGACTCCACAAGAGACCCAGTACTTC	CASSLSRTPQETQYF
TRBV4-1	-	TRBJ2-7	few	TGCGCCAGCAGCCAGATCAGGGTTGTGGGGGACGAGCAGTACTTC	CASSQIRVVGDEQYF
TRBV10-2	-	TRBJ2-5	few	TGCGCCAGCAGTCGGTGGGTGTCAGGGGCGATTCAAGAGACCCAGTACTTC	CASSRWVSGAIQETQYF
TRBV25-1	TRBD2	TRBJ2-1	-	TGTGCCAGCAGCGGAGTTGAGGGGAGGGCCAAGGATAAGAATGAGCAGTTCTTC	CASSGVEGRAKDKNEQFF
TRBV10-3	-	TRBJ1-5	few	TGTGCCATCAGTGAGATGAGGGTTGGTAGCAATCAGCCCCAGCATTTT	CAISEMRVGSNQPQHF
TRBV3-1	-	TRBJ1-1	many	TGTGCCAGCAGCCAAGATTATGGGGGGTTAACGACTGAAGCTTTCTTT	CASSQDYGGLTTEAFF
TRBV27	-	TRBJ2-2	many	TGTGCCGCCCAAGGGCTCGGGAAGACGAACACCGGGGAGCTGTTTTTT	CAAQGLGKTNTGELFF
TRBV28	-	TRBJ1-5	-	TGTGCCAGCAGCGGAGACAGGACCTATCAGCCCCAGCATTTT	CASSGDRTYQPQHF
TRBV7-6	-	TRBJ2-6	few	TGTGCCAGCAGCTTGGAGGGGGTGGTCTCTGGGGCCAACGTCCTGACTTTC	CASSLEGVVSGANVLTF
TRBV24-1	-	TRBJ2-3	-	TGTGCCACCAGTAACCGGAATACAGCAGATACGCAGTATTTT	CATSNRNTADTQYF
TRBV7-3	TRBD2	TRBJ2-3	-	TGTGCCAGCAGCTTAGGTAGCGCGGGAGGGGCAGATATGCAGTATTTT	CASSLGSAGGADMQYF
TRBV11-2	TRBD1	TRBJ2-3	few	TGTGCCAGCAGCTTTCACAGGGGGTTAGGTACAGATACGCAGTATTTT	CASSFHRGLGTDTQYF
TRBV6-5	TRBD1	TRBJ2-5	many	TGTGCCAGCAGTTACTCCGGACAGGGTTGGGAGACCCAGTACTTC	CASSYSGQGWETQYF
TRBV6-4	TRBD2	TRBJ2-3	-	TGTGCCAGCAGACCAGGGACTAGCGACACAGATACGCAGTATTTT	CASRPGTSDTDTQYF
TRBV19	-	TRBJ2-6	many	TGTGCCAGTAGCCCCCAGGGGTCTGGGGCCAACGTCCTGACTTTC	CASSPQGSGANVLTF
TRBV3-1	TRBD1	TRBJ1-2	many	TGTGCCAGCAGCTCCCGGACAGGGTTAGGCTATGGCTACACCTTC	CASSSRTGLGYGYTF
TRBV2	TRBD1	TRBJ1-2	many	TGTGCCAGCAGTTCCGGGACAGGGGTAAATGGCTACACCTTC	CASSSGTGVNGYTF
TRBV24-1	-	TRBJ2-1	few	TGTGCCACCAGTGATTTGCAACCAAGCTCCTACAATGAGCAGTTCTTC	CATSDLQPSSYNEQFF
TRBV4-2	-	TRBJ2-2	many	TGTGCCAGCAGCCAAGGCCTGAGAGGGCACGGGGAGCTGTTTTTT	CASSQGLRGHGELFF
TRBV12-3/TRBV12-4	TRBD2	TRBJ2-1	many	TGTGCCAGCAGCCTTAGCGGGGCGAGCTCCTACAATGAGCAGTTCTTC	CASSLSGASSYNEQFF
TRBV11-2	-	TRBJ2-7	-	TGTGCCAGCAGCTTAGGATCTCACTACGAGCAGTACTTC	CASSLGSHYEQYF
TRBV7-7	-	TRBJ2-2	-	TGTGCCAGCAGCCCTATGCTAGCAGCGAACACCGGGGAGCTGTTTTTT	CASSPMLAANTGELFF
TRBV10-2	TRBD1	TRBJ2-3	few	TGCGCCAGCAGTGAGCCGCCGGGACAGGGTAGCACAGATACGCAGTATTTT	CASSEPPGQGSTDTQYF
TRBV4-1	-	TRBJ2-7	many	TGCGCCAGCAGCCAAGCTGACCTTTTTGTCTCCTACGAGCAGTACTTC	CASSQADLFVSYEQYF
TRBV2	-	TRBJ1-6	-	TGTGCCAGCACCGACACGTTTTTGAATTCACCCCTCCACTTT	CASTDTFLNSPLHF
TRBV10-3	-	TRBJ2-1	many	TGTGCCATCAGGGACAATGAGCTACACAATGAGCAGTTCTTC	CAIRDNELHNEQFF
TRBV5-5	TRBD2	TRBJ2-1	few	TGTGCCAGCAGCTTGTTTCTAGCGGATTACAATGAGCAGTTCTTC	CASSLFLADYNEQFF
TRBV24-1	-	TRBJ2-3	many	TGTGCCACCAGTGATGCCGGGACCCCCACAGATACGCAGTATTTT	CATSDAGTPTDTQYF
TRBV5-1	TRBD2	TRBJ2-2	many	TGCGCCAGCAGCTCCAGCGGGGTTGTGTCCGGGGAGCTGTTTTTT	CASSSSGVVSGELFF
TRBV18	-	TRBJ1-5	few	TGTGCCAGCTCAACGACCGCCAAGGGTGTCTATCAGCCCCAGCATTTT	CASSTTAKGVYQPQHF
TRBV5-5	TRBD1	TRBJ1-1	-	TGTGCCAGCAGCTTGGGGCCCACAGGGGGGAGCACTGAAGCTTTCTTT	CASSLGPTGGSTEAFF
TRBV7-4	-	TRBJ1-4	few	TGTGCCAGCAGCTTCGATATATTGGGCAGCCCCATCTGTGCAACTAATGAAAAACTGTTTTTT	CASSFDILGSPICATNEKLFF
TRBV19	-	TRBJ2-3	-	TGTGCCAGTAGTGTTGGGACCACAGATACGCAGTATTTT	CASSVGTTDTQYF
TRBV11-1	-	TRBJ2-2	few	TGTGCCAGCAGCTTAGAGCCCACTGCTTTTGCGGGGAAAAACACCGGGGAGCTGTTTTTT	CASSLEPTAFAGKNTGELFF